What follows are 28 T cell receptor beta chains derived from one specimen sequenced in a study of PD-L1 blockade in urothelial cancer. Indicated time point: pretreatment peripheral blood. Sequencing was performed with immunoSEQ multiplex PCR; in TCRdb, only in-frame clones are kept and a portion is missing. The table records 70,000 to 80,000 clones, around four fifths of them present only once. The starting material was PBMCs, obtained around atezolizumab (anti-PD-L1) treatment. The receptors shown here come from a man aged 40-49 years with urothelial cancer.

This chain connects TRBV29-1 to TRBJ1-1; 8 bases line up with TRBD1. This CDR3 is 13 amino acids long. The germline CDR1 and CDR2 sequences are SQVTM and ANQGSEA. V shed 5 bases and J 0 bases; nucleotides not matched to a gene: 2. The CDR3, as DNA: TGCAGCGTTAGGACAGGGATGAACACTGAAGCTTTCTTT. This codes for CSVRTGMNTEAFF.

About this clone itself: The junction and the germline gene differ at one end; a read error may be behind it. This rearrangement joins TRBV19 to TRBJ1-3, with D possibly being TRBD1 (6 bases). This CDR3 has 14 amino acids. Looked up from germline, CDR1 is LNHDA and CDR2 is SQIVND (reference sequence). In nucleotides, the CDR3 is TGTGCCAGTAGACTGGGGGCCTCTGGGAACACCATATATTTT. Translation: CASRLGASGNTIYF.

The sample holds a few counts of this clone. The gene calls are TRBV10-3 and TRBJ1-1; a possible D gene is TRBD1 (5 bases). The CDR3 has 14 residues. The germline V gene encodes CDR1 ENHRY and CDR2 SYGVKD. The V gene lost 7 bases and the J gene lost 1 base, with 13 bases spanning the gap. The DNA of the CDR3 is TGTGCCATCACCTCCGGGACTGGGAACACTGAAGCTTTCTTT. It encodes CAITSGTGNTEAFF.

The gene calls are TRBV21-1 and TRBJ2-1; TRBD1 is the table's D call and was not checked against the DNA. TRBV21-1 is shown as a pseudogene. This CDR3 is built from 18 residues. The CDR3 loop is CASTRNTTRGRGYNEQFF. Here the CDR3 DNA reads TGTGCCAGCACCCGGAACACGACCAGGGGGAGAGGCTACAATGAGCAGTTCTTC.

The V call is TRBV4-3, the J call TRBJ2-7; 10 bases fit TRBD1. The CDR3 totals 17 residues. Trimming removed 0 bases from V and 3 bases from J; junction bases left unmatched: 8. Germline CDR1 is LGHNA and CDR2 is YSLEER. In nucleotides, the CDR3 is TGCGCCAGCAGCCAAGACACAACGGGACAGGGGAACTACGAGCAGTACTTC. Its translation: CASSQDTTGQGNYEQYF.

This clone was seen only a few times. The CDR3 protein is CASSPRSVSTDTQYF. The CDR3, as DNA: TGTGCCAGCAGCCCTCGTAGCGTGTCCACAGATACGCAGTATTTT. The V gene is TRBV5-4, the J gene TRBJ2-3, with D possibly being TRBD2 (5 bases). The germline V and J ends were trimmed by 4 bases and 2 bases, with 14 bases remaining between them. The CDR3 covers 15 residues. Germline V gene sequence: CDR1 SGHNT, CDR2 YYREEE (reference sequence).

The rearrangement uses TRBV11-3 and TRBJ1-1; TRBD1 aligns across 10 bases. The ends lost 0 bases at V and 4 bases at J; junction bases unmatched: 11. CDR1 is SGHNT and CDR2 is YENEEA in the germline V gene. The CDR3 is 18 amino acids. CDR3 loop: CASSLDRGQGVDGTEAFF. The DNA for the CDR3 is TGTGCCAGCAGCTTAGATCGCGGACAGGGGGTTGATGGCACTGAAGCTTTCTTT.

The chain uses TRBV12-5 and TRBJ2-1; D unclear. The CDR3 covers 12 residues. The V end lost 7 bases, the J end lost 10 bases, and 14 bases lay between the germline ends. CDR1 and CDR2 from the germline V gene are LGHNT and FRNRAP. CDR3 DNA: TGTGCTAGTGAAAAGACAACCGCCGAGCAGTTCTTC. Translating it yields CASEKTTAEQFF.

The chain has TRBV6-1 and TRBJ2-7, with 10 nucleotides matching TRBD2. Germline V lookup: CDR1 MNHNS, CDR2 SASEGT. J lost 1 base, V lost 5 bases, and 5 bases had no gene match. The CDR3 contains 15 residues. CDR3 sequence (DNA): TGTGCCAGCAGTTGGCTAGCGGGGGATTCCTACGAGCAGTACTTC. Its translation: CASSWLAGDSYEQYF.

Here the CDR3 reads CASSPAGTSGRDEQFF. The CDR3 DNA follows: TGTGCCAGCAGCCCCGCCGGGACTAGCGGGAGGGATGAGCAGTTCTTC. This rearrangement joins TRBV7-2 to TRBJ2-1; 16 positions match TRBD2. This CDR3 region has 16 residues. V trimming: 5 bases; J trimming: 8 bases; junction bases outside the gene matches: 6. Germline V gene data show CDR1 as SGHTA and CDR2 as FQGNSA. Based on the CDR3 plus reference TRBV7-2 and TRBJ2-1, the full variable domain is GAGVSQSPSNKVTEKGKDVELRCDPISGHTALYWYRQSLGQGLEFLIYFQGNSAPDKSGLPSDRFSAERTGGSVSTLTIQRTQQEDSAVYLCASSPAGTSGRDEQFFGPGTRLTVL.

The chain is built from TRBV5-1 and TRBJ1-1; D ambiguous. CDR3 length: 12 amino acids. Trimming took off 5 bases at V and 3 bases at J, with 8 bases between the two ends. From germline, CDR1 is SGHRS and CDR2 YFSETQ. The CDR3: CASRGGDTEAFF. CDR3 nucleotides: TGCGCCAGCAGGGGTGGAGACACTGAAGCTTTCTTT.

The chain uses TRBV6-5 and TRBJ2-5; tentative D call: TRBD2 (6 bases). CDR1 and CDR2 (germline): MNHEY, SVGAGI. CDR3 length equals 13 residues. Deletions cut 2 bases from V and 4 bases from J, with 8 bases between. The CDR3 bases are TGTGCCAGCAGTTACGGGGGGATAGAGACCCAGTACTTC. This encodes CASSYGGIETQYF.

The V and J genes are TRBV15 and TRBJ1-2, with D perhaps TRBD1 (5 bases). Trimming took off 0 bases at V and 2 bases at J, with 7 bases between the two ends. The CDR3 has 14 residues. Germline CDR1 is LNHNV and CDR2 is YYDKDF (reference sequence). The CDR3 sequence: CATSRDRGNYGYTF. CDR3 nucleotides: TGTGCCACCAGCAGAGATAGGGGAAACTATGGCTACACCTTC.

J is TRBJ1-2 and V is TRBV28; D remains ambiguous. V lost 8 bases and J lost 3, with 10 bases in between. Germline CDR1 is MDHEN and CDR2 is SYDVKM. This CDR3 has 12 amino acids. Here the CDR3 DNA reads TGTGCCAGCGAGGGCGCCCACTATGGCTACACCTTC. Protein sequence: CASEGAHYGYTF.

The chain uses TRBV18 and TRBJ1-2; 9 positions match TRBD1. V lost 3 bases and J lost 8; bases outside the gene matches: 7. This CDR3 comprises 14 residues. Per the germline V gene, CDR1 is KGHSH and CDR2 is LQKENI. For the CDR3, the DNA is TGTGCCAGCTCACCGAACGGGACAGGGCAAGGCTACACCTTC. This gives the protein CASSPNGTGQGYTF.

The chain uses TRBV27 and TRBJ2-1; D is perhaps TRBD1 (6 bases). V was cut by 4 bases and J by 4 bases, with 11 bases left in between. The germline V gene has CDR1 MNHEY and CDR2 SMNVEV (reference sequence). The CDR3 extends over 14 amino acids. The CDR3 nucleotides are TGTGCCAGCAGTTCAGGGGTTCCTTACAATGAGCAGTTCTTC. It codes for CASSSGVPYNEQFF.

V is TRBV5-1 and J is TRBJ2-1; D is unclear. Germline V CDR1 and CDR2: SGHRS, YFSETQ. V shed 2 bases and J shed 0 bases, with 6 bases lying between them. The CDR3 consists of 14 residues. The CDR3 DNA follows: TGCGCCAGCAGCTTCCTAGGCTCCTACAATGAGCAGTTCTTC. It encodes CASSFLGSYNEQFF.

This rearrangement joins TRBV30 to TRBJ1-1, with a tentative D call TRBD1 (5 bases). The length of the CDR3 is 14 residues. Between the trimmed V and J ends, which lost 5 bases and 5 bases, there was a span of 18 bases. Germline CDR1 GTSNPN, CDR2 SVGIG (reference sequence). DNA of the CDR3: TGTGCCTGGGGTGGTATGGGACTAGGAACTGAAGCTTTCTTT. Translated, it gives CAWGGMGLGTEAFF.

The chain is built from TRBV5-4 and TRBJ1-2; D may be TRBD1 (6 bases). The CDR3 is made up of 15 amino acids. The ends were cut back, 4 bases at V and 3 bases at J, with 16 bases in the middle. The germline V gene has CDR1 SGHNT and CDR2 YYREEE (reference sequence). The CDR3 spells CASSQSNREHYGYTF. In DNA form, the CDR3 reads TGTGCCAGCAGCCAAAGTAACAGGGAACACTATGGCTACACCTTC.

In its sample, this clone was seen a few times. This rearrangement joins TRBV7-9 to TRBJ2-7; possibly TRBD2 for D (6 bases). Germline CDR1 and CDR2: SEHNR and FQNEAQ (reference sequence). V gave up 2 bases and J gave up 2 bases, with 16 bases separating them. The CDR3 is 16 amino acids. CDR3 protein: CASSLPDGRNPYEQYF. The CDR3 DNA sequence: TGTGCCAGCAGCTTACCCGACGGGAGAAACCCCTACGAGCAGTACTTC.

The chain couples TRBV5-6 to TRBJ2-7; no firm D call. CDR3 size: 11 residues. V gave up 4 bases and J gave up 3 bases, with 5 bases separating them. The germline V gene has CDR1 SGHDT and CDR2 YYEEEE. For the CDR3, the DNA is TGTGCCAGCAGCACCAGCTACGAGCAGTACTTC. Translated: CASSTSYEQYF.

The table lists this clone with a count of one. This chain connects TRBV11-3 to TRBJ2-3; D unresolved. V shed 0 bases and J shed 3 bases, with 4 bases lying between them. Germline V CDR1 and CDR2: SGHNT, YENEEA. This CDR3 spans 13 amino acids. This CDR3 is CASSLEETDTQYF. CDR3 bases: TGTGCCAGCAGCTTAGAGGAGACAGATACGCAGTATTTT.

The gene calls are TRBV28 and TRBJ2-1; D might be TRBD1 (5 bases). V was shortened by 5 bases and J by 9 bases, with 11 bases between the two germline ends. The germline gives CDR1 MDHEN, CDR2 SYDVKM. The CDR3 spans 12 residues. CDR3 in DNA: TGTGCCAGCAGTCGCCAGGGCGGTGAGCAGTTCTTC. Its protein is CASSRQGGEQFF.

This clone was picked up one time. The chain couples TRBV5-1 to TRBJ2-1; the match to TRBD1 covers 7 bases. CDR3 length equals 15 residues. CDR1 is SGHRS and CDR2 is YFSETQ in the germline V gene. Trimming removed 4 bases from V and 6 bases from J; junction bases left unmatched: 10. CDR3 in amino acids: CASSSRQGTGNEQFF. The CDR3 region has the DNA TGCGCCAGCAGCAGCCGACAGGGCACGGGCAATGAGCAGTTCTTC.

This chain joins TRBV6-5 and TRBJ2-7, with D perhaps matching TRBD2 (6 bases). The ends were cut back, 2 bases at V and 1 base at J, with 9 bases in the middle. CDR3 length: 14 residues. Germline assignment: CDR1 MNHEY and CDR2 SVGAGI. This CDR3 is CASSYGEASYEQYF. CDR3 DNA: TGTGCCAGCAGTTACGGGGAGGCTTCCTACGAGCAGTACTTC.

This clone was observed once. The rearrangement joins TRBV7-2 to TRBJ1-2; 8 bases agree with TRBD1. Trimming removed 5 bases from V and 5 bases from J; junction bases left unmatched: 7. The germline V gene has CDR1 SGHTA and CDR2 FQGNSA. The CDR3 sequence is 14 residues long. The CDR3 protein is CASSPHDRGYGYTF. In DNA form, the CDR3 reads TGTGCCAGCAGCCCCCACGACAGGGGATATGGCTACACCTTC.

This rearrangement joins TRBV7-9 to TRBJ2-1, with 9 bases that match TRBD1. The V and J ends lost 3 bases and 9 bases, in that order; junction bases with no gene match: 6. The CDR3 contains 14 residues. CDR1 SEHNR and CDR2 FQNEAQ come from the germline V gene (reference sequence). The CDR3 spells CASSFHRGQAEQFF. The CDR3 DNA is TGTGCCAGCAGCTTCCACAGGGGGCAGGCTGAGCAGTTCTTC. Full variable domain (missing parts from reference TRBV7-9 and TRBJ2-1): DTGVSQNPRHKITKRGQNVTFRCDPISEHNRLYWYRQTLGQGPEFLTYFQNEAQLEKSRLLSDRFSAERPKGSFSTLEIQRTEQGDSAMYLCASSFHRGQAEQFFGPGTRLTVL.

V usage is TRBV11-2 and J usage is TRBJ2-6; TRBD1 might be the D (6 bases). The CDR3 totals 14 residues. V lost 5 bases and J lost 2, with 7 bases in between. CDR1 SGHAT and CDR2 FQNNGV come from the germline V gene. CDR3 sequence (DNA): TGTGCCAGCAGCGAGGGGGCTGGGGCCAACGTCCTGACTTTC. Residues: CASSEGAGANVLTF. Based on the CDR3 plus reference TRBV11-2 and TRBJ2-6, the full variable domain is EAGVAQSPRYKIIEKRQSVAFWCNPISGHATLYWYQQILGQGPKLLIQFQNNGVVDDSQLPKDRFSAERLKGVDSTLKIQPAKLEDSAVYLCASSEGAGANVLTFGAGSRLTVL.